Here is one T cell receptor beta chain with its context. Its antigen is undetermined. The data originate from a study of cytomegalovirus exposure and HLA in healthy donors. About the research overall: An earlier analysis identified fewer than 130 million unique TCR beta sequences in some 170 million T cells.

The germline V gene encodes CDR1 MNHEY and CDR2 SVGAGI. The V gene lost 0 bases and the J gene lost 4 bases, with 10 bases spanning the gap. The CDR3 is made up of 15 amino acids. The PCR employed 60 Vbeta primers together with 13 Jbeta primers. TCRdb keeps only in-frame clones here, not all; method: immunoSEQ multiplex PCR. The table includes approximately 150,000 clones, about 74% detected once. Study-level results: With later analysis, a missense DCLRE1C variant became linked to TCR beta V- and J-gene trimming. Among TCR beta chains, those listed as cytomegalovirus-associated numbered more than 150.

Sample: PBMCs. This chain uses TRBV6-5 with TRBJ1-5; D possibly corresponds to TRBD1 (5 bases). The clonotype originates from a woman aged 40-49 years in good health and CMV-seronegative. CDR3 residues: CASSYSRGYNQPQHF. The CDR3 DNA reads as TGTGCCAGCAGTTACTCTAGGGGTTATAATCAGCCCCAGCATTTT.